These T cell receptor beta chains were read from a single sample in a study of CD8 T cells in ankylosing spondylitis. MiXCR, run by TCRdb on the 5' RACE reads, gives a single entry per CDR3 protein. The sample has tens of thousands of distinct CDR3 sequences; approximately 5.3% are singletons. The specimen was blood, either unsorted or a sorted T cell fraction (not recorded which). The receptors derive from a male donor with ankylosing spondylitis or in good health (not recorded which). The CDR3 runs from the conserved cysteine through the conserved F or W. D genes are given only for firm matches. Size is omitted from some rows. Given values are once, few, many or a class for expanded clones.

>TRBV7-9|.|TRBJ2-7|many
TGTGCCAGCAGCTCGCAGCGGGCCTACGAGCAGTACTTC
CASSSQRAYEQYF
>TRBV5-1|TRBD2|TRBJ2-1|many
TGCGCCAGCAGCCAGGGACTAGCGGGTCTCAATGAGCAGTTCTTC
CASSQGLAGLNEQFF
>TRBV7-7|.|TRBJ1-6|medium-sized
TGTGCTAGCAGCTCCCCGGCGACCCTCCACTTT
CASSSPATLHF
>TRBV5-1|.|TRBJ2-7|medium-sized
TGCGCCAGCAAAGACGGGTCCTACGAGCAGTACTTC
CASKDGSYEQYF
>TRBV20-1|.|TRBJ1-5|many
TGCAGTGCTAGACAGGATAGCAATCAGCCCCAGCATTTT
CSARQDSNQPQHF
>TRBV19|.|TRBJ1-1|many
TGTGCCACACAGAAGGGGACTTCAACTGAAGCTTTCTTT
CATQKGTSTEAFF
>TRBV20-1|.|TRBJ2-1|many
TGCAGTGCCCGCAAACTCACTGTGGGCGCTAAATCGAGTGAGCAGTTCTTC
CSARKLTVGAKSSEQFF
>TRBV28|.|TRBJ1-2|.
TGTGCCAGCAGGGGAAGGATCCGGGGGCTTCGGGATGGCTACACCTTC
CASRGRIRGLRDGYTF
>TRBV5-1|TRBD1|TRBJ2-3|many
TGCGCCAGCAGCAAATGGACAGGAGATACGCAGTATTTT
CASSKWTGDTQYF
>TRBV15|.|TRBJ1-1|many
TGTGCCACCAGCAGGGACAGTACCTTGAACACTGAAGCTTTCTTT
CATSRDSTLNTEAFF